The sequence of this T cell receptor (beta chain) was determined in a study of vaccination and CD4 T cells after COVID-19. Study overall: Following dose two, a median about 70 days (range 14 to 241) passed before post-vaccine samples were taken.

Trimming took 6 bases from V and 6 from J, leaving 23 bases between them. CDR1 is MNHEY, CDR2 SVGEGT, per germline. The CDR3 length is 16 residues. Of note for this clonotype: Its antigen is currently unknown.

Sequencing of cultured CD4+ T cell DNA used the Oncomine TCR Beta short-read assay. Each CDR3 protein gets one entry after TCRdb re-called the PCR reads with MiXCR. This table holds 13,000 to 15,000 distinct CDR3 sequences, roughly 73% found once. As for treatment: approximately nine-day PBMC culture with coronavirus spike peptide pools or control peptides (ViraFEST assay). Before TCRs were sequenced, ViraFEST expanded antigen-specific T cells with peptide pools. Patients returned positive PCR results between March and December 2020, earlier than US Alpha, Beta and Delta variants. This receptor was taken from a human donor who had recovered from COVID-19. The chain recombines TRBV6-2 or TRBV6-3 with TRBJ1-1; weak D call: TRBD1 (6 bases). The sequenced material came from CD4+ T cells from blood, cultured in vitro. CDR3 sequence (DNA): TGTGCCAGCAGACCCCGGGACATCCCTGGGATCCCTGAAGCTTTCTTT. It is translated as CASRPRDIPGIPEAFF.